The entry below gives a single T cell receptor beta chain sequence along with its context. This entry belongs to a study of control samples from healthy donors and cancer patients. Assay: immunoSEQ multiplex PCR; the TCRdb copy retains only in-frame clones and omits some. The table has roughly 70,000 clones, 84% seen once. The J segment lost 4 bases and the V segment lost 2 bases, leaving 5 bases of the junction unmatched. This CDR3 spans 15 amino acids. Germline-derived CDR1 and CDR2 are MGHRA and YSYEKL. This receptor was identified in a middle-aged man in good health. The V call is TRBV4-1, the J call TRBJ1-2; TRBD1 agrees at 9 bases. Sequenced input: blood. DNA for the CDR3: TGCGCCAGCAGCCAACCGGGACAGGGTGGCTATGGCTACACCTTC. This codes for CASSQPGQGGYGYTF.